These 7 T cell receptor beta chains were all obtained from the same sample, sequenced in a study of glioma-infiltrating T cells. Using RNA template, CDR3s of TCR alpha and beta were amplified with iRepertoire arm-PCR. TCRdb re-analysed the multiplex PCR reads in MiXCR, keeping a single row per CDR3 protein. The sample consists of fewer than 200,000 distinct CDR3 sequences, more than 30% of them appearing once. Sample: glioma tissue, nonneoplastic brain tissue, or PBMCs (not recorded which). The receptors here all came from a human donor with low-grade glioma or glioblastoma, undergoing nonglioma brain surgery, or in good health (not recorded which).

This clonotype has a count of ten or more. The chain combines TRBV7-9 with TRBJ2-3, with D perhaps TRBD2 (6 bases). The CDR3 consists of 15 residues. V lost 3 bases and J lost 2, with 12 bases in between. Germline V CDR1 and CDR2: SEHNR, FQNEAQ (reference sequence). The CDR3 coding sequence is TGTGCCAGCAGCTTTCGACTAGGGGACACAGATACGCAGTATTTT. It codes for CASSFRLGDTDTQYF.

This clonotype was seen many times. V usage is TRBV28 and J usage is TRBJ2-5; 8 bases fit TRBD1. Germline V CDR1 and CDR2: MDHEN, SYDVKM. V shed 5 bases and J 3 bases; nucleotides not matched to a gene: 11. The CDR3 consists of 16 residues. CDR3 loop: CASSLGQGGLKETQYF. The CDR3, as DNA: TGTGCCAGCAGTCTCGGACAGGGAGGACTTAAAGAGACCCAGTACTTC.

A note on this clonotype: At one end the junction does not follow the germline gene, possibly because of a read error. The chain carries TRBV27 and TRBJ1-5, with 7 bases that match TRBD1. The length of the CDR3 is 14 residues. Germline CDR1 and CDR2: MNHEY and SMNVEV (reference sequence). CDR3 nucleotides: TGTGCCAGCAGACTGACAGGGTACAATCAGCCCAAGCATTTT. It codes for CASRLTGYNQPKHF.

The rearrangement joins TRBV20-1 to TRBJ2-1; D possibly corresponds to TRBD2 (6 bases). The CDR3 totals 14 residues. Per germline, CDR1 DFQATT and CDR2 SNEGSKA (reference sequence). V dropped 5 bases and J dropped 2 bases, with 13 bases sitting between them. Written as DNA, the CDR3 is TGCAGTGCTCCTGGGGCGGGACCCTACAATGAGCAGTTCTTC. It specifies CSAPGAGPYNEQFF.

The rearrangement joins TRBV27 to TRBJ2-1; 9 nucleotides match TRBD1. The ends lost 6 bases at V and 9 bases at J; junction bases unmatched: 6. The CDR3 is made up of 13 amino acids. From germline, CDR1 is MNHEY and CDR2 SMNVEV (reference sequence). CDR3 amino acids: CASRSGQGFEQFF. CDR3 nucleotide sequence: TGTGCCAGCAGATCCGGACAGGGGTTTGAGCAGTTCTTC.

V gene TRBV12-5 combines with J gene TRBJ2-1, with 13 bases aligning to TRBD2. Losses at the gene ends were 5 bases for V and 9 bases for J; bases not matched to a gene: 7. Germline CDR1 and CDR2: LGHNT and FRNRAP. The CDR3 length is 15 residues. The CDR3 region has the DNA TGTGCTAGTGGTCCCGGACTAGCGGGAGTTGGTGAGCAGTTCTTC. Translation gives CASGPGLAGVGEQFF. Looking up the rest from reference TRBV12-5 and TRBJ2-1 gives the full variable domain: DARVTQTPRHKVTEMGQEVTMRCQPILGHNTVFWYRQTMMQGLELLAYFRNRAPLDDSGMPKDRFSAEMPDATLATLKIQPSEPRDSAVYFCASGPGLAGVGEQFFGPGTRLTVL.

Ten or more counts support this clonotype. This chain links TRBV20-1 with TRBJ2-3, with 7 bases lining up with TRBD1. Germline CDR1 reads DFQATT; CDR2 reads SNEGSKA (reference sequence). The trim removed 5 bases at V and 2 bases at J, leaving 7 bases unmatched. The CDR3 is made up of 14 amino acids. This CDR3 reads CSASGTEPTDTQYF. The CDR3 DNA follows: TGCAGTGCTTCCGGGACAGAGCCCACAGATACGCAGTATTTT.